This passage covers 23 T cell receptor beta chains from one sample sequenced in a study of blood T cell repertoires in COVID-19. Produced via immunoSEQ multiplex PCR; TCRdb's table is partial and in-frame only. This repertoire shows 350,000 to 450,000 clones, approximately 89% found once; its top ten account for under 3%. The sample consisted of peripheral blood. The origin of the receptors is an older woman with COVID-19, enrolled during active disease.

The chain combines TRBV18 with TRBJ1-2, with D hard to call. V was shortened by 2 bases and J by 4 bases, with 11 bases between the two germline ends. Germline V lookup: CDR1 KGHSH, CDR2 LQKENI. The CDR3 is made up of 14 amino acids. As DNA, the CDR3 is TGTGCCAGCTCACCAGTACAATCCAGCTATGGCTACACCTTC. It translates to CASSPVQSSYGYTF.

The V gene is TRBV19, the J gene TRBJ1-4, with TRBD1 identical over 7 bases. Germline lookup yields CDR1 LNHDA and CDR2 SQIVND (reference sequence). The CDR3 runs 15 residues. The V segment lost 8 bases and the J segment 6 bases; nucleotides outside the gene matches: 12. The CDR3 coding sequence is TGTGCCAGTTCCCCAGGGACAGTCGGCGATGAAAAACTGTTTTTT. It specifies CASSPGTVGDEKLFF.

The chain couples TRBV7-9 to TRBJ2-3; the D is unclear. Trimming cost V 5 bases and J 3 bases, with 18 bases left between them. The CDR3 length is 16 residues. Germline loops: CDR1 SEHNR, CDR2 FQNEAQ (reference sequence). This CDR3 reads CASSPSQGVRTDTQYF. The CDR3 region has the DNA TGTGCCAGCAGCCCCTCCCAAGGAGTGAGGACAGATACGCAGTATTTT.

The rearrangement joins TRBV7-9 to TRBJ2-7; 7 positions match TRBD1. The CDR3 consists of 14 residues. CDR1 is SEHNR and CDR2 is FQNEAQ in the germline V gene (reference sequence). J lost 2 bases, V lost 5 bases, and 6 bases had no gene match. In DNA form, the CDR3 reads TGTGCCAGCAGCCTCGCTACAGGGGCCTACGAGCAGTACTTC. Amino acid sequence: CASSLATGAYEQYF.

The V call is TRBV7-9, the J call TRBJ2-7; 13 nucleotides agree with TRBD2. This CDR3 is built from 18 residues. Looked up from germline, CDR1 is SEHNR and CDR2 is FQNEAQ (reference sequence). The V and J ends lost 4 bases and 3 bases, in that order; junction bases with no gene match: 12. CDR3 in DNA: TGTGCCAGCAGCTCCACTTGGACTAGCGGGGGTTCCAACTACGAGCAGTACTTC. This encodes CASSSTWTSGGSNYEQYF.

This rearrangement joins TRBV20-1 to TRBJ1-1; D remains unclear. The V gene lost 3 bases and the J gene lost 6 bases, with 8 bases spanning the gap. Germline CDR1 and CDR2: DFQATT and SNEGSKA (reference sequence). This CDR3 comprises 11 residues. The CDR3 region is CSARGLAEAFF. The CDR3 DNA follows: TGCAGTGCTAGGGGCCTGGCTGAAGCTTTCTTT.

The V call is TRBV12-3 or TRBV12-4, the J call TRBJ1-1, with no clear D. V lost 4 bases and J 1 base, leaving 7 bases between the germline ends. CDR3 length: 13 residues. CDR3 nucleotides: TGTGCCAGCAGTTACGGGGAGAACACTGAAGCTTTCTTT. This sequence encodes CASSYGENTEAFF.

The V call is TRBV7-9, the J call TRBJ1-6, with TRBD1 identical over 8 bases. V dropped 2 bases and J dropped 10; count of bases not matched to a gene: 10. There are 16 residues in the CDR3. Per the germline V gene, CDR1 is SEHNR and CDR2 is FQNEAQ (reference sequence). In DNA form, the CDR3 reads TGTGCCAGCAGCTTACAAGTAGTTACAGGGGGGTCACCCCTCCACTTT. Its protein product is CASSLQVVTGGSPLHF.

CDR3 coding DNA: TGTGCCAGCAGCTTAGGTAGCGGGGGGGCGACAGATACGCAGTATTTT. Encoded protein: CASSLGSGGATDTQYF. The V and J genes are TRBV11-1 and TRBJ2-3, with TRBD2 matching 11 bases. V shed 1 base and J 3 bases; nucleotides not matched to a gene: 3. This CDR3 spans 16 amino acids. CDR1 SGHAT and CDR2 FQDESV come from the germline V gene (reference sequence).

V usage is TRBV6-5 and J usage is TRBJ1-3; the match to TRBD1 covers 7 bases. The CDR3 spans 14 residues. With V trimmed by 3 bases and J by 2 bases, 1 base remained unmatched. CDR1 is MNHEY and CDR2 is SVGAGI in the germline V gene. The CDR3 DNA is TGTGCCAGCAGTTATCAGGGGGCTGGAAACACCATATATTTT. Residues: CASSYQGAGNTIYF.

The J gene is TRBJ1-5, the V gene TRBV3-1 (or the pseudogene TRBV3-2); TRBD1 agrees at 9 bases. Trimming removed 0 bases from V and 8 bases from J; junction bases left unmatched: 14. This CDR3 is built from 18 residues. Germline values: CDR1 LGHDT, CDR2 YNNKEL (reference sequence). Here the CDR3 DNA reads TGTGCCAGCAGCCAAGATAATTCTGTACAGGGGGCTCTGGAGCCCCAGCATTTT. Translation gives CASSQDNSVQGALEPQHF.

This chain connects TRBV7-3 to TRBJ2-1, with a weak D call TRBD1 (6 bases). Germline V gene data show CDR1 as SGHTA and CDR2 as FQGTGA. The CDR3 contains 13 residues. Deletions cut 5 bases from V and 9 bases from J, with 14 bases between. CDR3 nucleotides: TGTGCCAGCAGCCCATCAGGGGTGGCTGAGCAGTTCTTC. Amino acid sequence: CASSPSGVAEQFF.

This chain joins TRBV2 and TRBJ2-1; D perhaps matches TRBD1 (6 bases). The CDR3 covers 15 residues. Germline assignment: CDR1 SNHLY and CDR2 FYNNEI. The V and J ends lost 4 bases and 0 bases respectively, with 10 bases between them. CDR3 loop: CASSGHRVSYNEQFF. The CDR3 region has the DNA TGTGCCAGCAGTGGGCACAGGGTCTCCTACAATGAGCAGTTCTTC. The whole variable domain, filled in from reference TRBV2 and TRBJ2-1, reads EPEVTQTPSHQVTQMGQEVILRCVPISNHLYFYWYRQILGQKVEFLVSFYNNEISEKSEIFDDQFSVERPDGSNFTLKIRSTKLEDSAMYFCASSGHRVSYNEQFFGPGTRLTVL.

As to this clone: The same CDR3 arises from other DNA sequences in this sample as well. The CDR3 DNA is TGTGCCAGCAGTGATCAGGGTAACACTGAAGCTTTCTTT. Its translation is CASSDQGNTEAFF. This chain connects TRBV2 to TRBJ1-1; TRBD1 is a possible D gene (5 bases). Trimming removed 3 bases at V and 2 bases at J, with 7 bases between. The CDR3 covers 13 residues. The V gene's germline CDR1 is SNHLY and CDR2 FYNNEI.

The chain is built from TRBV12-3 or TRBV12-4 and TRBJ1-2; D perhaps matches TRBD1 (6 bases). The V end lost 3 bases, the J end lost 5 bases, and 7 bases lay between the germline ends. The CDR3 has 12 residues. The CDR3 sequence is CASSFQGYGYTF. The DNA of the CDR3 is TGTGCCAGCAGTTTTCAGGGGTATGGCTACACCTTC.

The J gene is TRBJ2-7, the V gene TRBV3-1 (or the pseudogene TRBV3-2), with 7 bases fitting TRBD1. V was pared by 6 bases and J by 6 bases, with 5 bases of the junction left unmatched. This CDR3 spans 12 amino acids. Germline CDR1 is LGHDT and CDR2 is YNNKEL (reference sequence). The DNA for the CDR3 is TGTGCCAGCAGTTCCGGGACAGCCGAGCAGTACTTC. Protein: CASSSGTAEQYF.

The chain carries TRBV4-1 and TRBJ1-2; D gene unclear. Germline loops: CDR1 MGHRA, CDR2 YSYEKL. This CDR3 comprises 14 residues. V lost 2 bases, J lost 8 bases, and 15 bases lay in between. CDR3 coding DNA: TGCGCCAGCAGCCAACAACTCCGGACGGGGGGCTACACCTTC. The encoded protein is CASSQQLRTGGYTF.

J is TRBJ1-6 and V is TRBV5-4; TRBD1 is a possible D gene (5 bases). The ends were cut back, 4 bases at V and 8 bases at J, with 16 bases in the middle. CDR1 and CDR2 from the germline V gene are SGHNT and YYREEE (reference sequence). The CDR3 has 15 amino acids. CDR3 in amino acids: CASSGEGLTDSPLHF. The CDR3 DNA reads as TGTGCCAGCAGCGGGGAGGGGTTGACTGATTCACCCCTCCACTTT.

V gene TRBV6-5 combines with J gene TRBJ1-5; 8 bases are shared with TRBD1. Looked up from germline, CDR1 is MNHEY and CDR2 is SVGAGI. With V trimmed by 8 bases and J by 8 bases, 11 bases remained unmatched. This CDR3 contains 14 residues. The CDR3 sequence: CASRGTGGSKPQHF. CDR3 DNA sequence: TGTGCCAGCCGGGGAACAGGGGGTAGCAAGCCCCAGCATTTT.

The J gene is TRBJ2-3, the V gene TRBV7-2; TRBD2 might be the D (6 bases). Germline values: CDR1 SGHTA, CDR2 FQGNSA. CDR3 length equals 16 residues. Trimming took off 3 bases at V and 7 bases at J, with 20 bases between the two ends. The chain's CDR3 is CASSFSRGPAGNTQYF. The CDR3 DNA reads as TGTGCCAGCAGCTTCAGTCGTGGCCCGGCGGGAAATACGCAGTATTTT.

The gene calls are TRBV25-1 and TRBJ2-1, with 8 nucleotides matching TRBD1. Germline V gene sequence: CDR1 MGHDK, CDR2 SYGVNS. The V segment lost 5 bases and the J segment 1 base; nucleotides outside the gene matches: 4. The CDR3 has 15 amino acids. This chain's CDR3 is CASSPTGGSYNEQFF. As DNA, the CDR3 is TGTGCCAGCAGTCCTACAGGGGGGTCCTACAATGAGCAGTTCTTC.

The CDR3 coding sequence is TGTGCCATCAGTGGTGGGGGGGGAGAGACCCAGTACTTC. Translated, it gives CAISGGGGETQYF. This chain connects TRBV10-3 to TRBJ2-5; 7 bases map to TRBD2. Germline V gene sequence: CDR1 ENHRY, CDR2 SYGVKD. The CDR3 is 13 residues long. V shed 4 bases and J 4 bases; nucleotides not matched to a gene: 3.

A word on this clone: An end of the junction does not agree with germline; a read error may underlie this. V usage is TRBV7-2 and J usage is TRBJ1-5; D call uncertain. Germline loops: CDR1 SGHTA, CDR2 FQGNSA. The length of the CDR3 is 15 residues. This chain's CDR3 is CASSFQPVSSQPQHF. DNA for the CDR3: TGTGCCAGCAGCTTCCAACCGGTTAGCAGTCAGCCCCAGCATTTT.